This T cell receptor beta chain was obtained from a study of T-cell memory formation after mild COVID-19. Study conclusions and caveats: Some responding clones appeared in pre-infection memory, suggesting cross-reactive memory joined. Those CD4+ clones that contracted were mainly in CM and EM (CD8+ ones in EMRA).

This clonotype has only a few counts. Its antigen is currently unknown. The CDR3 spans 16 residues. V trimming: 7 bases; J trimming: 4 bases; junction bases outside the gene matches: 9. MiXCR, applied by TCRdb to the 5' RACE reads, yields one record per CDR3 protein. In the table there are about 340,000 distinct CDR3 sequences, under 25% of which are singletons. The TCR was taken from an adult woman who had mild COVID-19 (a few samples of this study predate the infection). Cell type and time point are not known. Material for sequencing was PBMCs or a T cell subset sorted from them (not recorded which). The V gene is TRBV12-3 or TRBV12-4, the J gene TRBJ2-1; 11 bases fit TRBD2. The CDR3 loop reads CASTDRLAGTYNEQFF. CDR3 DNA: TGTGCCAGCACCGACAGACTAGCGGGGACATACAATGAGCAGTTCTTC.